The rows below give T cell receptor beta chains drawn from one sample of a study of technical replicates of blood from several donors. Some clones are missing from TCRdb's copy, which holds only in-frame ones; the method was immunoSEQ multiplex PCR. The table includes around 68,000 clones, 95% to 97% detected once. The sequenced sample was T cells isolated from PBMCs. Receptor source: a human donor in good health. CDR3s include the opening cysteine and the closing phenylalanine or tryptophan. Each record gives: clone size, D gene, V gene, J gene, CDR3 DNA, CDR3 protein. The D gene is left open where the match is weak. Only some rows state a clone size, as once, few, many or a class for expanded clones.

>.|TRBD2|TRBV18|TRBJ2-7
TGTGCCAGCTCACCCACTAGCGGGAGATCCTACGAGCAGTACTTC
CASSPTSGRSYEQYF
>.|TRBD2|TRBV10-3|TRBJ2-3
TGTGCCATCAGTGGTAGCGGGTTGGGCACAGATACGCAGTATTTT
CAISGSGLGTDTQYF
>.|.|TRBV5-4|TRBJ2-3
TGTGCCAGCAGTCTCGGGAGTCGAGATACGCAGTATTTT
CASSLGSRDTQYF
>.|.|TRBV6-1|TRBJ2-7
TGTGCCACCACCAGGTTGACAAACGCAGCCTACGAGCAGTACTTC
CATTRLTNAAYEQYF
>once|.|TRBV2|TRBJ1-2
TGTGCCAGCAGTGAAGCCCCAGGGGTGACCTATGGCTACACCTTC
CASSEAPGVTYGYTF
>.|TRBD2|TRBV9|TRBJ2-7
TGTGCCAGCAGCGCTAGCGGGCTCTCCTACGAGCAGTACTTC
CASSASGLSYEQYF
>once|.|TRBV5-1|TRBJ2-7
TGCGCCAGCAGCCCCGGGAAGGGGGGGTCCTACGAGCAGTACTTC
CASSPGKGGSYEQYF
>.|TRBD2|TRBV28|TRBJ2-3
TGTGCCAGCAGTTTCCTGCGGGAGCACAGATACGCAGACACGCAGTATTTT
CASSFLREHRYADTQYF
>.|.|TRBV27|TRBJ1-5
TGTGCCAGCAGTTTAAGGACAAACGAGAATCAGCCCCAGCATTTT
CASSLRTNENQPQHF
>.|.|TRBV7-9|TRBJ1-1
TGTGCCAGCAGCTTCACTCCAGGTATGAACACTGAAGCTTTCTTT
CASSFTPGMNTEAFF
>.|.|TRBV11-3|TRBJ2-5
TGTGCCAGCAGCTTTACAGGTCAAGAGACCCAGTACTTC
CASSFTGQETQYF
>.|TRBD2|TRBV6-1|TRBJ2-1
TGTGCCAGCAGTGAACTAAGCGGGACCTACAATGAGCAGTTCTTC
CASSELSGTYNEQFF
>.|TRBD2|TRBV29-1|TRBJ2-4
TGCAGCGTTCTCGGCGGGAGGATATCAAACATTCAGTACTTC
CSVLGGRISNIQYF
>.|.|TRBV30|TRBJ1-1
TGTGCCTGGAGAGTACAGGTGAACACTGAAGCTTTCTTT
CAWRVQVNTEAFF
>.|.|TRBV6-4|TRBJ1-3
TGTGCCAGCAGTCTACAGAATCAGAATACTGGAAACACCATATATTTT
CASSLQNQNTGNTIYF
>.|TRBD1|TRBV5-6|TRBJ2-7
TGTGCCAGCAGCTGGGACAGAACCTACGAGCAGTACTTC
CASSWDRTYEQYF
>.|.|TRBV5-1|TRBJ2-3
TGCGCCAGCAGCATGGTGACATCGTTTAGCACAGATACGCAGTATTTT
CASSMVTSFSTDTQYF
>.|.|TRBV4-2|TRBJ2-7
TGTGCCAGCAGCCAACATACAGGGAGCTCCTACGAGCAGTACTTC
CASSQHTGSSYEQYF
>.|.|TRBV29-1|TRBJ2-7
TGCAGCGTTGAAGTAGCCAGGGCTTTAACCTACGAGCAGTACTTC
CSVEVARALTYEQYF
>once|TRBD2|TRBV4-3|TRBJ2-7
TGCGCCAGCAGCCAAGATCAACTAGCGGGAGAAAGAGGTACCTACGAGCAGTACTTC
CASSQDQLAGERGTYEQYF
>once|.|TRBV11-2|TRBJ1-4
TGTGCCAGCAGCCTCTCAGGGCAGGAACGGGAAAAACTGTTTTTT
CASSLSGQEREKLFF
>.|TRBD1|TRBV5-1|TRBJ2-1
TGCGCCAGCTATCCGGACAGGGAGCAAGATGAGCAGTTCTTC
CASYPDREQDEQFF
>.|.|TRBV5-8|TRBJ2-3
TGTGCCAGCAGCTCCCGGGACTTCAGAGATACGCAGTATTTT
CASSSRDFRDTQYF
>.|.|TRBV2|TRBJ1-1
TGTGCCAGCAGTGAAGCAAGGTCACAGGAAGAAGCTTTCTTT
CASSEARSQEEAFF
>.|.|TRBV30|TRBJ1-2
TGTGCCTGGAGTGTACTACCCCCACGCGGCTACACCTTC
CAWSVLPPRGYTF
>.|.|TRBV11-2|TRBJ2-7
TGTGCCAGTCTCGGGGGAGTGTCCTACGAGCAGTACTTC
CASLGGVSYEQYF
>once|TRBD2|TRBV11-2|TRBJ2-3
TGTGCCAGCAGCTTAGGGTTTAGCGGGCCTAGCACAGATACGCAGTATTTT
CASSLGFSGPSTDTQYF
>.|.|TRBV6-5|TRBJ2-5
TGTGCCAGCAGTTACTCCAGGCTCCGTCTAGAGACCCAGTACTTC
CASSYSRLRLETQYF
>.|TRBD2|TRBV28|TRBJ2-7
TGTGCCAGCAGTCTTATAGCGGGAGGCAGGCTGCAGTACTTC
CASSLIAGGRLQYF
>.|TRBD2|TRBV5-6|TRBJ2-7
TGTGCCAGCAGCTTTAGCGGGAGCACCTACGAGCAGTACTTC
CASSFSGSTYEQYF
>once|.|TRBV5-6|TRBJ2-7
TGTGCCAGCAGCCCTAACAGGATCTCCTACGAGCAGTACTTC
CASSPNRISYEQYF
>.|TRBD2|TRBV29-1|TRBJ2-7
TGCAGCGTTCTAGCGGGAACCTACGAGCAGTACTTC
CSVLAGTYEQYF
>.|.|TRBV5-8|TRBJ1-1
TGTGCCAGCAGCCCCAGACAGAGCCCCGGGGGAGCTTTCTTT
CASSPRQSPGGAFF
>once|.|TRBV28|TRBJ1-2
TGTGCCAGCAGTTTGGGACAATTGAAAGGCTACACCTTC
CASSLGQLKGYTF
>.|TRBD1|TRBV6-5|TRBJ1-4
TGTGCCAGCAGCTCCGGGACAGGGCCGCAAAAACTGTTTTTT
CASSSGTGPQKLFF
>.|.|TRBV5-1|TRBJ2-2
TGCGCCAGCAGCTTGGAATCCCCATTGAACACCGGGGAGCTGTTTTTT
CASSLESPLNTGELFF
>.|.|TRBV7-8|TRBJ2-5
TGTGCCAGCAGCTCGCGTTTCCGGGACAACAAAGAGACCCAGTACTTC
CASSSRFRDNKETQYF
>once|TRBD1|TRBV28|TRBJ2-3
TGTGCCAGCAGTTCTATGGGGACAGGGAGCACAGATACGCAGTATTTT
CASSSMGTGSTDTQYF
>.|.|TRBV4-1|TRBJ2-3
TGCGCCAGCAGCCAAGTGGGGACTCTCCCTTTGGATACGCAGTATTTT
CASSQVGTLPLDTQYF
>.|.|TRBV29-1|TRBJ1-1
TGCAGCATTCTTAACACTGAAGCTTTCTTT
CSILNTEAFF
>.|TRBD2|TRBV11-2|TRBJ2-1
TGTGCCAGCAGTCATAGCGGGAATGAGCAGTTCTTC
CASSHSGNEQFF
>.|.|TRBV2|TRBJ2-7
TGTGCCAGCCTGTTCCAGTCCTACGAGCAGTACTTC
CASLFQSYEQYF
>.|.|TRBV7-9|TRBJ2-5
TGTGCCAGCAGCAGGCAGGGGCTGGGAACAGAGACCCAGTACTTC
CASSRQGLGTETQYF
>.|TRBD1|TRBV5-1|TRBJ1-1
TGCGCCAGCAGCCAAGGGACAGACACTGAAGCTTTCTTT
CASSQGTDTEAFF
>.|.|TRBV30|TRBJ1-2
TGTGCCTGGAGTAGGGGGGGCTCCTATGGCTACACCTTC
CAWSRGGSYGYTF
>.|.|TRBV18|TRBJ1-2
TGTGCCAGCTCACCGTCGACAGAAGATGGCTACACCTTC
CASSPSTEDGYTF
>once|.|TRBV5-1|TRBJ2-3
TGCGCCAGCAGCTTGCTGGGCCCAGATACGCAGTATTTT
CASSLLGPDTQYF
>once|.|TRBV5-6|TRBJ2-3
TGTGCCAGCAGCGAGGGAGTAGTATACCTCACAGATACGCAGTATTTT
CASSEGVVYLTDTQYF
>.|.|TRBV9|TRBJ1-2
TGTGCCAGCAGCGTAGCTAGAACAGGGAAGTCGGGTGACTATGGCTACACCTTC
CASSVARTGKSGDYGYTF
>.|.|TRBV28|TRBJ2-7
TGTGCCAGCAGCAGTCCCTACGAGCAGTACTTC
CASSSPYEQYF
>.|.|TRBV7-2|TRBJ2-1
TGTGCCAGCAGCTTAGTTGGCCTTTTCAATGAGCAGTTCTTC
CASSLVGLFNEQFF
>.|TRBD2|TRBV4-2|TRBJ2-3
TGTGCCAGCAGCCAAGACAAGGATAGCGGGAGGGTAAATACGCAGTATTTT
CASSQDKDSGRVNTQYF
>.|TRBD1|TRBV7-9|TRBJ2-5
TGTGCCAGCAGCTATCCCGGGACAGGGCTAGAGACCCAGTACTTC
CASSYPGTGLETQYF
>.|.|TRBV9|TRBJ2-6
TGTGCCAGCAGTAGAACTGCTGGGGCCAACGTCCTGACTTTC
CASSRTAGANVLTF
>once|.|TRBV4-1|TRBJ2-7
TGCGCCAGCAGCCTTAGCGTATCAATCGGCTACGAGCAGTACTTC
CASSLSVSIGYEQYF
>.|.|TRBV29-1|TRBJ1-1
TGCAGCGTTGTACGGGGAACTGAAGCTTTCTTT
CSVVRGTEAFF